These 11 T cell receptor beta chains share one sample of origin, sequenced in a study of blood T cells in healthy people across ages. A sample-barcoded 5' primer and a J-beta primer mix were used in a second PCR of roughly 6 to 12 cycles. Each CDR3 protein gets one entry after TCRdb re-called the 5' RACE reads with MiXCR. In the table there are about 1.6 million distinct CDR3 sequences, 30% to 40% of which are singletons. The specimen sequenced was blood. The source of these receptors is a woman aged 25 to 39 in good health.

This clonotype was detected only once. This chain joins TRBV7-9 and TRBJ2-3; maybe TRBD2 (5 bases). This CDR3 spans 16 amino acids. Germline assignment: CDR1 SEHNR and CDR2 FQNEAQ (reference sequence). V was pared by 5 bases and J by 3 bases, with 18 bases between. The CDR3 region has the DNA TGTGCCAGCAGCGCCAAAAGAGGTACTAGTACAGATACGCAGTATTTT. It is translated as CASSAKRGTSTDTQYF. Complete variable domain (other parts from reference TRBV7-9 and TRBJ2-3): DTGVSQNPRHKITKRGQNVTFRCDPISEHNRLYWYRQTLGQGPEFLTYFQNEAQLEKSRLLSDRFSAERPKGSFSTLEIQRTEQGDSAMYLCASSAKRGTSTDTQYFGPGTRLTVL.

This clonotype has ten or more counts. This rearrangement joins TRBV28 to TRBJ1-2, with unresolved D. The germline V gene encodes CDR1 MDHEN and CDR2 SYDVKM. V lost 7 bases to trimming and J lost 4 bases, with 13 bases between them. The CDR3 loop spans 13 amino acids. The CDR3 loop reads CASNSRHRYGYTF. CDR3 bases: TGTGCCAGCAATTCCCGACACCGCTATGGCTACACCTTC.

The chain couples TRBV5-1 to TRBJ1-3; perhaps TRBD1 as D (5 bases). CDR1 is SGHRS and CDR2 is YFSETQ in the germline V gene. Trimming cost V 1 base and J 0 bases, with 8 bases left between them. The CDR3 covers 15 residues. The CDR3 DNA reads as TGCGCCAGCAGCTTGCGACAGAACTCTGGAAACACCATATATTTT. Its protein is CASSLRQNSGNTIYF. Filled out from reference TRBV5-1 and TRBJ1-3, the complete variable domain reads KAGVTQTPRYLIKTRGQQVTLSCSPISGHRSVSWYQQTPGQGLQFLFEYFSETQRNKGNFPGRFSGRQFSNSRSEMNVSTLELGDSALYLCASSLRQNSGNTIYFGEGSWLTVV.

This clonotype was found a few times. Sequence at one end of the junction differs from germline and may be a read error. V and J are TRBV10-3 and TRBJ2-3; a possible D gene is TRBD2 (6 bases). This CDR3 comprises 17 residues. CDR1 and CDR2 from the germline V gene are ENHRY and SYGVKD. The DNA of the CDR3 is TGTGCCCTCAGCCCCCGGGGACTCAACGATAATACGGATACGCAGTATTTT. It codes for CALSPRGLNDNTDTQYF.

The chain combines TRBV20-1 with TRBJ1-6, with D hard to call. Per germline, CDR1 DFQATT and CDR2 SNEGSKA (reference sequence). The length of the CDR3 is 16 residues. Between the trimmed V and J ends, which lost 0 bases and 9 bases, there was a span of 18 bases. The CDR3 DNA follows: TGCAGTGCTAGAGATGGCGCGGGGAAAAACGGTTCACCCCTCCACTTT. Translation: CSARDGAGKNGSPLHF.

This clonotype was counted a few times. The CDR3 spells CSAGVEGTPYEQYF. CDR3 DNA: TGCAGTGCTGGGGTGGAGGGGACACCCTACGAGCAGTACTTC. The V gene is TRBV20-1, the J gene TRBJ2-7; D is tentatively TRBD1 or TRBD2 (6 bases each). The V gene lost 5 bases and the J gene lost 2 bases, with 16 bases spanning the gap. The CDR3 sequence is 14 residues long. Germline CDR1 is DFQATT and CDR2 is SNEGSKA (reference sequence).

This clonotype was recorded at least ten times. The chain recombines TRBV5-1 with TRBJ2-1, with TRBD2 matching over 12 bases. The germline CDR1 and CDR2 sequences are SGHRS and YFSETQ. The CDR3 contains 16 residues. The V gene end was trimmed by 0 bases and the J gene end by 6 bases; junction bases not matched to a gene: 4. The CDR3 sequence is CASSLGPSGGANEQFF. The CDR3 DNA is TGCGCCAGCAGCTTGGGGCCTAGCGGGGGGGCCAATGAGCAGTTCTTC.

Regarding this clonotype: A much more abundant neighbour one base away suggests this may be a read error. The chain employs TRBV6-2 or TRBV6-3 and TRBJ2-7; 10 nucleotides line up with TRBD1. The CDR3 is 15 amino acids. The germline gives CDR1 MNHEY, CDR2 SVGEGT. CDR3: CASSYSGQGVYERYF. The CDR3 nucleotides are TGTGCCAGCAGTTACTCAGGACAGGGGGTCTACGAGCGGTACTTC.

The genes are TRBV14 and TRBJ2-3; D may be TRBD2 (6 bases). The CDR3 sequence is 14 residues long. CDR1 and CDR2 (germline): SGHDN, FVKESK. Trimming pared 1 base from V and 2 bases from J, leaving 7 bases between. CDR3 region: CASSQGGVTDTQYF. The CDR3 nucleotides are TGTGCCAGCAGCCAAGGGGGGGTCACAGATACGCAGTATTTT.

This chain connects TRBV5-1 to TRBJ1-2, with 9 nucleotides matching TRBD1. CDR1 and CDR2 (germline): SGHRS, YFSETQ. CDR3 length: 14 amino acids. J gave up 8 bases and V 3 bases, and 8 bases lay outside the gene matches. CDR3 nucleotides: TGCGCCAGCAGCTACAACCGGGACAGGGACGGCTACACCTTC. Translated, it gives CASSYNRDRDGYTF.

This chain joins TRBV29-1 and TRBJ2-7; tentative D call: TRBD2 (5 bases). The germline V and J ends were trimmed by 7 bases and 0 bases, with 22 bases remaining between them. The CDR3 covers 16 residues. Looked up from germline, CDR1 is SQVTM and CDR2 is ANQGSEA. The CDR3 DNA sequence: TGCAGCGGGGGTGCCTTCGGCGGACTGTACTCCTACGAGCAGTACTTC. Translated: CSGGAFGGLYSYEQYF.